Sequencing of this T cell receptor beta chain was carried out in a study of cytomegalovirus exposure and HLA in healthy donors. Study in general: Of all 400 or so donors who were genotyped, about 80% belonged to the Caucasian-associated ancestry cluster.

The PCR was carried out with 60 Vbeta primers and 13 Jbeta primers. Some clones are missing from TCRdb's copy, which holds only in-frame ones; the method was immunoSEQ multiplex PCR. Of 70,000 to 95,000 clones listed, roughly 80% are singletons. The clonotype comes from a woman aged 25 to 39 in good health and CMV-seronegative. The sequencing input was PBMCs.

The CDR3 bases are TGTGCCAGCACCCTTCGACTAGAAGTAACAGATACGCAGTATTTT. Protein product: CASTLRLEVTDTQYF. The V call is TRBV28, the J call TRBJ2-3; TRBD2 might be the D (6 bases). V gave up 7 bases and J gave up 3 bases, with 17 bases separating them. The CDR3 consists of 15 residues. Germline assignment: CDR1 MDHEN and CDR2 SYDVKM.